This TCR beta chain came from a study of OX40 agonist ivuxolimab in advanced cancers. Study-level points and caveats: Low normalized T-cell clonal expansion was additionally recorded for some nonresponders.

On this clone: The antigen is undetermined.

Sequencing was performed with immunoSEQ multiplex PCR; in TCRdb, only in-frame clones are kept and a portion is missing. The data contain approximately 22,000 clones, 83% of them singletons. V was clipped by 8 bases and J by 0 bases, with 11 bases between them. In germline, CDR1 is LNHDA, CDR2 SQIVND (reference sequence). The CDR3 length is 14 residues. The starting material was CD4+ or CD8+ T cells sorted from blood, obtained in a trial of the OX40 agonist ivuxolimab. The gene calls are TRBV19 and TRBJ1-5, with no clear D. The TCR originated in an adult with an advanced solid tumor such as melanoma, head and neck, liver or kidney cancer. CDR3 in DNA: TGTGCCAGTCTGGATAGGAATAGCAATCAGCCCCAGCATTTT. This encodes CASLDRNSNQPQHF. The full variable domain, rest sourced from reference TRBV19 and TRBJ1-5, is DGGITQSPKYLFRKEGQNVTLSCEQNLNHDAMYWYRQDPGQGLRLIYYSQIVNDFQKGDIAEGYSVSREKKESFPLTVTSAQKNPTAFYLCASLDRNSNQPQHFGDGTRLSIL.